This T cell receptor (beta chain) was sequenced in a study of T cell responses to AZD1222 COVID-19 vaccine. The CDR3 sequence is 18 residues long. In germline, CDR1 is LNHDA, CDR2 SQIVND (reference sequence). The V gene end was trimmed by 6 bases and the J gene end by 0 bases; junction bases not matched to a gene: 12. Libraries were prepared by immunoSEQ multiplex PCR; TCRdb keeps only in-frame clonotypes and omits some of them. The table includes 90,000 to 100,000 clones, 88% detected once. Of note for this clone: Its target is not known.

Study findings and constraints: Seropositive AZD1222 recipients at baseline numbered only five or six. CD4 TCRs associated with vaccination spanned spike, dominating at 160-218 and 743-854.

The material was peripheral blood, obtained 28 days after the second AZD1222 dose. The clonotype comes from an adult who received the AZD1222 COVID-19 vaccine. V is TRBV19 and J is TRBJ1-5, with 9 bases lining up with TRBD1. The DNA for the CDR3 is TGTGCCAGTAGCCTGGGGGGACAGGGAACTTATAGCAATCAGCCCCAGCATTTT. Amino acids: CASSLGGQGTYSNQPQHF.